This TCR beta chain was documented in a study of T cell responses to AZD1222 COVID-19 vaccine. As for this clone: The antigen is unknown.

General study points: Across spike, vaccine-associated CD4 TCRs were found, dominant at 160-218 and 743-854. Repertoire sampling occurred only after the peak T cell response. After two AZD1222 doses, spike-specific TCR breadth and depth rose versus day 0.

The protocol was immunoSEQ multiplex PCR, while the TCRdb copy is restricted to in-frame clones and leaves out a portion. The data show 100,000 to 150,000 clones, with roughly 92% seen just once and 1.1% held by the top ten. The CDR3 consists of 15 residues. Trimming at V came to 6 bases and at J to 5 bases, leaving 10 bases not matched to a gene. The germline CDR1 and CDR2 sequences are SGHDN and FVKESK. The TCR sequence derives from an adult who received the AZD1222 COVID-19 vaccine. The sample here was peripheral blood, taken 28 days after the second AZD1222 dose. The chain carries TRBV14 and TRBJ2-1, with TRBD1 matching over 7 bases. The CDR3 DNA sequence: TGTGCCAGCAGAATGACAGGGTGGAGCAACAATGAGCAGTTCTTC. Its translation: CASRMTGWSNNEQFF.